Listed below are T cell receptor beta chains from one sample, sequenced in a study of cytomegalovirus exposure and HLA in healthy donors. TCRdb's table, derived via immunoSEQ multiplex PCR, lists solely in-frame clones and lacks some. The sample records 100,000 to 150,000 clones, around three quarters being singletons. Sequencing was performed on PBMCs. The receptor source for this set is a woman between 50 and 59 years old in good health and CMV-seronegative. CDR3s include the opening cysteine and the closing phenylalanine or tryptophan. The order of the fields is J gene, V gene, clone size, D gene, CDR3 protein, CDR3 DNA. D genes are given only for firm matches. The listing skips clone size in some rows; elsewhere it reads once, few, many or a size class.

TRBJ2-7 | TRBV5-1 | once | TRBD2 | CASSTNSGGAGVNEQYF | TGCGCCAGCAGCACCAACAGCGGGGGGGCAGGGGTGAACGAGCAGTACTTC
TRBJ1-5 | TRBV19 | NA | TRBD1 | CASSWDRGGNQPQHF | TGTGCCAGTAGTTGGGACAGGGGCGGCAATCAGCCCCAGCATTTT
TRBJ2-5 | TRBV7-2 | NA | NA | CASSLGGGSETQYF | TGTGCCAGCAGCTTAGGAGGAGGGTCGGAGACCCAGTACTTC
TRBJ1-2 | TRBV28 | NA | NA | CASSLLRAHGYTF | TGTGCCAGCAGTTTACTCCGAGCCCATGGCTACACCTTC
TRBJ1-1 | TRBV2 | NA | NA | CASSGQEAFF | TGTGCCAGCAGTGGACAAGAAGCTTTCTTT
TRBJ1-1 | TRBV28 | few | NA | CASSLEDWGVNTEAFF | TGTGCCAGCAGTTTAGAGGATTGGGGGGTGAACACTGAAGCTTTCTTT
TRBJ2-7 | TRBV4-2 | NA | TRBD1 | CASSPSTGIYEQYF | TGTGCCAGCAGCCCCTCGACAGGGATCTACGAGCAGTACTTC
TRBJ1-5 | TRBV6-5 | NA | NA | CASSPGGFGPQHF | TGTGCCAGCAGTCCCGGGGGTTTCGGGCCCCAGCATTTT
TRBJ2-5 | TRBV30 | NA | NA | CAWSLGRRETQYF | TGTGCCTGGAGTTTGGGGAGGCGGGAGACCCAGTACTTC
TRBJ2-1 | TRBV7-8 | NA | NA | CASSLTGFRGLGKYNEQFF | TGTGCCAGCAGCTTAACGGGGTTTCGGGGATTGGGGAAATACAATGAGCAGTTCTTC
TRBJ2-3 | TRBV7-9 | NA | TRBD2 | CSSSFITGGQYF | TGTTCCAGCAGCTTTATCACGGGAGGGCAGTATTTT
TRBJ2-3 | TRBV6-5 | NA | NA | CASTHRGLGTDTQYF | TGTGCCAGCACCCACAGGGGACTTGGCACAGATACGCAGTATTTT
TRBJ1-1 | TRBV10-3 | NA | NA | CAISPPYGAEAFF | TGTGCCATCAGTCCCCCTTATGGAGCCGAAGCTTTCTTT
TRBJ2-7 | TRBV4-3 | NA | TRBD1 | CASSQDPGGEDEQYF | TGCGCCAGCAGCCAAGATCCAGGGGGCGAGGACGAGCAGTACTTC
TRBJ1-1 | TRBV2 | NA | TRBD1 | CASRPGQGITEAFF | TGTGCCAGCAGGCCCGGACAGGGAATCACTGAAGCTTTCTTT
TRBJ2-1 | TRBV7-2 | few | NA | CASSFQGLVSYNEQFF | TGTGCCAGCAGCTTTCAGGGGCTCGTCTCCTACAATGAGCAGTTCTTC
TRBJ1-2 | TRBV28 | NA | TRBD1 | CASTDLQGEIYGYTF | TGTGCCAGCACGGACTTACAGGGGGAGATATATGGCTACACCTTC
TRBJ2-1 | TRBV28 | NA | NA | CASSLPGDLRKEFF | TGTGCCAGCAGTTTACCGGGGGACCTCCGGAAGGAGTTCTTC
TRBJ2-7 | TRBV7-9 | NA | TRBD1 | CASSPKRGQTTYEQYF | TGTGCCAGCAGCCCGAAGAGGGGACAGACAACCTACGAGCAGTACTTC
TRBJ1-1 | TRBV14 | NA | NA | CASSQDRTGRAFF | TGTGCCAGCAGCCAAGATCGGACGGGGAGAGCTTTCTTT
TRBJ2-5 | TRBV25-1 | NA | TRBD1 | CASTQGTGEETQYF | TGTGCCAGCACTCAAGGGACAGGAGAAGAGACCCAGTACTTC
TRBJ2-6 | TRBV27 | NA | TRBD1 | CASSPQPGQGFGANVLTF | TGTGCCAGCAGTCCTCAACCGGGACAGGGCTTTGGGGCCAACGTCCTGACTTTC
TRBJ2-2 | TRBV19 | NA | TRBD2 | CATPGEAGEDTGELFF | TGTGCCACTCCCGGGGAAGCGGGAGAAGACACCGGGGAGCTGTTTTTT
TRBJ1-1 | TRBV4-2 | NA | TRBD1 | CASSQDRGTAEAFF | TGTGCCAGCAGCCAGGACAGGGGAACGGCTGAAGCTTTCTTT
TRBJ2-7 | TRBV18 | NA | NA | CASSPGVQSYEQYF | TGTGCCAGCTCACCCGGGGTCCAATCCTACGAGCAGTACTTC
TRBJ1-1 | TRBV5-1 | few | NA | CASRRQESEAFF | TGCGCCAGCAGGCGACAAGAGAGTGAAGCTTTCTTT
TRBJ1-6 | TRBV7-2 | NA | NA | CASSPKGGVSPLHF | TGTGCCAGCAGCCCCAAGGGAGGGGTTTCACCCCTCCACTTT
TRBJ1-5 | TRBV30 | once | TRBD1 | CAWRDRADQPQHF | TGTGCCTGGCGGGACAGGGCGGATCAGCCCCAGCATTTT
TRBJ1-2 | TRBV28 | NA | TRBD1 | CASSFQQGYGYTF | TGTGCCAGCAGTTTCCAACAGGGGTATGGCTACACCTTC
TRBJ2-7 | TRBV4-2 | NA | NA | CASSQEEAEGGYEQYF | TGTGCCAGCAGCCAAGAAGAAGCCGAGGGGGGGTACGAGCAGTACTTC
TRBJ1-2 | TRBV18 | NA | TRBD1 | CASSEGQGYGYTF | TGTGCCAGCTCAGAGGGACAGGGCTATGGCTACACCTTC
TRBJ1-2 | TRBV4-3 | NA | NA | CASSQDSGRVGGYTF | TGCGCCAGCAGCCAAGATAGTGGTCGGGTGGGTGGCTACACCTTC
TRBJ1-4 | TRBV27 | NA | NA | CASSLNGDEKLFF | TGTGCCAGCAGTTTAAACGGTGATGAAAAACTGTTTTTT
TRBJ2-7 | TRBV7-9 | NA | TRBD2 | CSSSLVRASGRAYEQYF | TGTTCCAGCAGCTTAGTACGAGCCAGCGGGAGGGCCTACGAGCAGTACTTC
TRBJ1-3 | TRBV7-2 | NA | TRBD1 | CASSLSPGQGSFSGNTIYF | TGTGCCAGCAGCTTAAGCCCGGGACAGGGCTCCTTCTCTGGAAACACCATATATTTT
TRBJ2-3 | TRBV7-9 | NA | NA | CASSLVAATDTQYF | TGTGCCAGCAGCTTAGTAGCGGCCACAGATACGCAGTATTTT
TRBJ2-7 | TRBV28 | NA | TRBD2 | CASSRSGRNEQYF | TGTGCCAGCAGCCGTAGCGGGAGAAACGAGCAGTACTTC
TRBJ2-7 | TRBV11-1 | NA | NA | CASSWAGSSDDEQYF | TGTGCCAGCAGCTGGGCGGGGTCTTCTGACGACGAGCAGTACTTC
TRBJ2-7 | TRBV6-5 | NA | NA | CASSSTYEQYF | TGTGCCAGCAGTTCGACTTACGAGCAGTACTTC
TRBJ1-4 | TRBV19 | NA | NA | CASSIVTGEKLFF | TGTGCCAGTAGTATAGTCACGGGTGAAAAACTGTTTTTT
TRBJ2-7 | TRBV6-6 | NA | NA | CASSSLTRAADEQYF | TGTGCCAGCAGTTCCTTGACTAGAGCTGCGGACGAGCAGTACTTC
TRBJ2-7 | TRBV28 | NA | TRBD1 | CASSLGTGGYEQYF | TGTGCCAGCAGTTTAGGGACAGGGGGCTACGAGCAGTACTTC
TRBJ2-7 | TRBV2 | few | TRBD1 | CAGIRGQGQGGEQYF | TGTGCCGGGATTCGAGGACAGGGCCAGGGGGGAGAGCAGTACTTC
TRBJ1-2 | TRBV6-5 | NA | NA | CASSHPWGGTGGYTF | TGTGCCAGCAGTCATCCTTGGGGGGGGACTGGTGGCTACACCTTC
TRBJ1-4 | TRBV30 | NA | NA | CAWSGFREKLFF | TGTGCCTGGAGTGGGTTTCGGGAAAAACTGTTTTTT